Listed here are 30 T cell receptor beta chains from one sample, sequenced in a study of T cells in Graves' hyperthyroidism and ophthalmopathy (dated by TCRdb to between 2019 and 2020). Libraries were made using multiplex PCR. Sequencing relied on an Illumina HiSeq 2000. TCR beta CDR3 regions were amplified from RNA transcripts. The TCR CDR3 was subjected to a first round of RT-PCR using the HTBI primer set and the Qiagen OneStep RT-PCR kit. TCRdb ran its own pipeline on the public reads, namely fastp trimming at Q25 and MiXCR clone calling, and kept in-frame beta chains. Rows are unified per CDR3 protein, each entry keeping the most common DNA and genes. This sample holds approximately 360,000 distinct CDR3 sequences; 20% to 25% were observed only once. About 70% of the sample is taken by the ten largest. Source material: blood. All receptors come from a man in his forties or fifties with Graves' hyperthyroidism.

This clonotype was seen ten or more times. The DNA for the CDR3 is TGTGCCAGCAGTTACTCGGAGGGGACGAACACTGAAGCTTTCTTT. Amino acid sequence: CASSYSEGTNTEAFF. This chain links TRBV6-5 with TRBJ1-1; D might be TRBD1 (5 bases). V was trimmed by 0 bases and J by 1 base, leaving 9 bases between them. CDR1 is MNHEY and CDR2 is SVGAGI in the germline V gene. The length of the CDR3 is 15 residues.

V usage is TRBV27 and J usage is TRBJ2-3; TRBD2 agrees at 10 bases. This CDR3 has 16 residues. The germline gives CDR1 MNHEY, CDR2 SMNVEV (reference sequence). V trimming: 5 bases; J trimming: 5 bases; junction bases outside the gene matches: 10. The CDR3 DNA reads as TGTGCCAGCAGTAATTTAAGCGGGAGGGCCAGAGATACGCAGTATTTT. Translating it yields CASSNLSGRARDTQYF.

The CDR3 coding sequence is TGTGCCAGCAGCTTGGCCGGCAACCAAGAGACCCAGTACTTC. It encodes CASSLAGNQETQYF. The chain employs TRBV5-6 and TRBJ2-5; D is uncertain. V lost 0 bases to trimming and J lost 0 bases, with 6 bases between them. This CDR3 comprises 14 residues. Germline-derived CDR1 and CDR2 are SGHDT and YYEEEE.

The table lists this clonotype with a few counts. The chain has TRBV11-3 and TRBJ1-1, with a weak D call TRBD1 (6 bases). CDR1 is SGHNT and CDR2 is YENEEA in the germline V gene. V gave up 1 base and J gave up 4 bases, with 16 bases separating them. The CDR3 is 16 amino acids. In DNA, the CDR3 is TGTGCCAGCAGCTTAGCCAGGGGCAGGCTGGGCACTGAAGCTTTCTTT. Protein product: CASSLARGRLGTEAFF.

The CDR3 DNA reads TGTGCCTGGAGTCCGAGCGGGAGGTTTCAAGAGACCCAGTACTTC. Its translation: CAWSPSGRFQETQYF. This rearrangement joins TRBV30 to TRBJ2-5, with 9 bases matching TRBD2. Germline-derived CDR1 and CDR2 are GTSNPN and SVGIG (reference sequence). V lost 2 bases, J lost 2 bases, and 6 bases stayed unmatched. The CDR3 runs to 15 residues.

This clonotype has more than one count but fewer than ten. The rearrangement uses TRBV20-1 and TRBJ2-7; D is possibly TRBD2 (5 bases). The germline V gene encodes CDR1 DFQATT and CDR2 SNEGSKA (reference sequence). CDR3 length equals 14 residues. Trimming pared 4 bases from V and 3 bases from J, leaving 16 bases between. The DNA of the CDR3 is TGCAGTGCTACCGATATAAGGCGGGTCTACGAGCAGTACTTC. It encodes CSATDIRRVYEQYF.

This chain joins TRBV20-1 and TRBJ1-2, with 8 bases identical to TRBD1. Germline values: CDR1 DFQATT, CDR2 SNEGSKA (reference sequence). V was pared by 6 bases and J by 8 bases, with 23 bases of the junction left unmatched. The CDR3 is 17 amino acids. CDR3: CSAPAPGQASSRVGYTF. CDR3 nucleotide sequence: TGCAGTGCCCCAGCGCCGGGACAGGCATCGAGTAGGGTCGGCTACACCTTC.

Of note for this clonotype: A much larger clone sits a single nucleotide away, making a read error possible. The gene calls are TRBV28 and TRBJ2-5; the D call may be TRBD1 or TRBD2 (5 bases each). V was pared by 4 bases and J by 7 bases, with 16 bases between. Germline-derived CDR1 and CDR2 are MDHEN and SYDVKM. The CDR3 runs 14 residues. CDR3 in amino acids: CASSYREPGGTQYF. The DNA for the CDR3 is TGTGCCAGCAGTTACCGCGAACCTGGGGGGACCCAGTACTTC.

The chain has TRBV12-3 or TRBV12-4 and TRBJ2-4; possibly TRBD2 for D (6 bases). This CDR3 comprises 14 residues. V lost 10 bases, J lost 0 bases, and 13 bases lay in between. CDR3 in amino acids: CATGMGLAKNIQYF. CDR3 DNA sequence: TGTGCCACGGGGATGGGACTAGCCAAAAACATTCAGTACTTC.

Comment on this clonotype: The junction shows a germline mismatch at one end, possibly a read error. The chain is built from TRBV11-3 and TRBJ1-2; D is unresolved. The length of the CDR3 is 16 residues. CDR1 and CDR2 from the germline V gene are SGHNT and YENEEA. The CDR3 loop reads CASSLGPGLTNYGHTF. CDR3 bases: TGTGCCAGCAGCTTAGGTCCAGGACTAACTAACTATGGCCACACCTTC. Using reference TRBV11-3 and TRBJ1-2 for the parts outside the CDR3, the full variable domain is EAGVVQSPRYKIIEKKQPVAFWCNPISGHNTLYWYLQNLGQGPELLIRYENEEAVDDSQLPKDRFSAERLKGVDSTLKIQPAELGDSAVYLCASSLGPGLTNYGHTFGSGTRLTVV.

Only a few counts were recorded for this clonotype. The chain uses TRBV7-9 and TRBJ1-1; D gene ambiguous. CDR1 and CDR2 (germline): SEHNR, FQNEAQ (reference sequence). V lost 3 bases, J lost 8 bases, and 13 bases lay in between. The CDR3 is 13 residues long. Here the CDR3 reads CASSLGGWREAFF. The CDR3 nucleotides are TGTGCCAGCAGCTTGGGAGGATGGAGGGAAGCTTTCTTT.

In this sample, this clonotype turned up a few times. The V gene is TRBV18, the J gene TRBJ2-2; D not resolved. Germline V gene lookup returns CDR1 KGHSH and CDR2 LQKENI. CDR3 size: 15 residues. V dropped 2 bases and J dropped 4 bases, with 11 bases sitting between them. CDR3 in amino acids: CASSPRSATTGELFF. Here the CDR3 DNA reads TGTGCCAGCTCACCAAGGTCAGCGACCACCGGGGAGCTGTTTTTT.

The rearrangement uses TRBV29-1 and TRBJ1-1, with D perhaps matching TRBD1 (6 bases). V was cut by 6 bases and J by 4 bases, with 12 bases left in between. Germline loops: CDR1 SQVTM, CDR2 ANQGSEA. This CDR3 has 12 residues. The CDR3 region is CSVQGLSTEAFF. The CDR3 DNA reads TGCAGCGTGCAGGGGTTGAGCACTGAAGCTTTCTTT.

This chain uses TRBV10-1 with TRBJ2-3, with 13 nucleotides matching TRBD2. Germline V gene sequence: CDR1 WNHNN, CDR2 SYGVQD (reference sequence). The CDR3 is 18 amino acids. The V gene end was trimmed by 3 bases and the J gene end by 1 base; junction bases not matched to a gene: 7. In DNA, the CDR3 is TGCGCCAGCAGTGACCCCCCCGGGACTAGCGGGGGCACAGATACGCAGTATTTT. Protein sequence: CASSDPPGTSGGTDTQYF.

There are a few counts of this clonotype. The CDR3 reads CASSFAGMGNQPQHF. The CDR3 DNA is TGTGCCAGCAGTTTTGCAGGGATGGGCAATCAGCCCCAGCATTTT. The gene calls are TRBV28 and TRBJ1-5; D is possibly TRBD1 (5 bases). The germline gives CDR1 MDHEN, CDR2 SYDVKM. The CDR3 loop spans 15 amino acids. With 3 bases removed from V and 2 bases from J, the gap between germline ends came to 11 bases.

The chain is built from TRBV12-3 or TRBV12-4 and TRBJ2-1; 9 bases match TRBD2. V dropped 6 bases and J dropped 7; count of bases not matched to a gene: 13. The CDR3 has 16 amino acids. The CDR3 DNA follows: TGTGCCAGCAGCTCTCTTGGCGGGAGGGGGTCAAATGAGCAGTTCTTC. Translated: CASSSLGGRGSNEQFF.

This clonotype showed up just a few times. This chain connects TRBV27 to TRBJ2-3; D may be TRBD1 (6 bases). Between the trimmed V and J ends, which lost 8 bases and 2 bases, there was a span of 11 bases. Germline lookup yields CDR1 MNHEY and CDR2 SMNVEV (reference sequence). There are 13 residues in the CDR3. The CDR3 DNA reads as TGTGCCAGCCGGGACACCAACACAGATACGCAGTATTTT. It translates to CASRDTNTDTQYF.

Here the CDR3 DNA reads TGTGCCAGCAGTTACTTGGGGAGAGGTGGCTACACCTTC. It codes for CASSYLGRGGYTF. The V call is TRBV6-5, the J call TRBJ1-2; D is uncertain. Per the germline V gene, CDR1 is MNHEY and CDR2 is SVGAGI. Trimming cost V 1 base and J 7 bases, with 10 bases left between them. This CDR3 has 13 amino acids.

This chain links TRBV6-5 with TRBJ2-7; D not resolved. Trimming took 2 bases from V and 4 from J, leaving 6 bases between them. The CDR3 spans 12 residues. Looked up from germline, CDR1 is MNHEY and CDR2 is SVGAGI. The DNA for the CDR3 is TGTGCCAGCAGTTACCGTGATTACGAGCAGTACTTC. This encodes CASSYRDYEQYF.

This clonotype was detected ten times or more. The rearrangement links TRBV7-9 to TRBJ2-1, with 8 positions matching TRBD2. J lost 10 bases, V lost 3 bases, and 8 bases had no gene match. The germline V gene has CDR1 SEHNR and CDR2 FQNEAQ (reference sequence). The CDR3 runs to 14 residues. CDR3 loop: CASSFTGGRPEQFF. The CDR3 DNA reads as TGTGCCAGCAGCTTTACGGGCGGGAGGCCCGAGCAGTTCTTC.

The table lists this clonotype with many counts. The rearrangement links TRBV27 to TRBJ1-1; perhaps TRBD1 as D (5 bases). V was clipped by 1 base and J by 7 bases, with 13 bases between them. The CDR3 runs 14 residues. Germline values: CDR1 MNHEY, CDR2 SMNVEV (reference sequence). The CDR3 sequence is CASSLLGQGGEAFF. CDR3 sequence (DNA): TGTGCCAGCAGTTTATTAGGGCAGGGAGGTGAAGCTTTCTTT.

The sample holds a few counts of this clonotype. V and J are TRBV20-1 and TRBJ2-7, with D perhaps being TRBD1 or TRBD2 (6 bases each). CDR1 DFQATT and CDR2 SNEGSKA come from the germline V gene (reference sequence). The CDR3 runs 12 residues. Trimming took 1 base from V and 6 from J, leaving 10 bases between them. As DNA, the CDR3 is TGCAGTGCTAGAGTATCGGGGGCCGAGCAGTACTTC. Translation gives CSARVSGAEQYF.

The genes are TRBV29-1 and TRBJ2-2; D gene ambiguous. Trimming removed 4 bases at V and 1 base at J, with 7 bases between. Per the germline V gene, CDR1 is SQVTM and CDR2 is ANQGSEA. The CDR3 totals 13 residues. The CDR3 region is CSVVGRNTGELFF. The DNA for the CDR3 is TGCAGCGTTGTTGGCAGGAACACCGGGGAGCTGTTTTTT.

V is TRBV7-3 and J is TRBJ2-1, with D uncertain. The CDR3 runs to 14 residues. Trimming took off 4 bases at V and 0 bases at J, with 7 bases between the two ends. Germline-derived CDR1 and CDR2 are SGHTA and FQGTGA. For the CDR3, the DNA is TGTGCCAGCAGCTCCACTTACTCCTACAATGAGCAGTTCTTC. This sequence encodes CASSSTYSYNEQFF.

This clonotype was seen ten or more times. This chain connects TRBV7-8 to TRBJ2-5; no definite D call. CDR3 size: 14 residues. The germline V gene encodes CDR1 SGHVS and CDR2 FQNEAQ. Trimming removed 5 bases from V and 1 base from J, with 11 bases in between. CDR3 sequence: CASSQRSFQETQYF. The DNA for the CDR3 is TGTGCCAGCAGCCAAAGATCGTTCCAAGAGACCCAGTACTTC.

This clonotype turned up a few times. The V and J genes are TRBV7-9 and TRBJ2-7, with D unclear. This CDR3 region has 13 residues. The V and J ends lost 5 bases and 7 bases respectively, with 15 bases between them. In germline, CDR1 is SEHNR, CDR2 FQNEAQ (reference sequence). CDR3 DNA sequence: TGTGCCAGCAGCCCCCTCGGCCGGCCAGAGCAGTACTTC. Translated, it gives CASSPLGRPEQYF. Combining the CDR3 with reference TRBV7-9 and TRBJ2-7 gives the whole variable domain DTGVSQNPRHKITKRGQNVTFRCDPISEHNRLYWYRQTLGQGPEFLTYFQNEAQLEKSRLLSDRFSAERPKGSFSTLEIQRTEQGDSAMYLCASSPLGRPEQYFGPGTRLTVT.

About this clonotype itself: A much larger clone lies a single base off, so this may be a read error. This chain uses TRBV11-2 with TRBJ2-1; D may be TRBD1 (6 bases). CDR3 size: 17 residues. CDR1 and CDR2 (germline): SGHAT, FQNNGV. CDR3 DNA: TGTGCCAGCAGCCCACTAATGGTCCAGGGGTCACGGAATGATCAGTTCTTC. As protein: CASSPLMVQGSRNDQFF.

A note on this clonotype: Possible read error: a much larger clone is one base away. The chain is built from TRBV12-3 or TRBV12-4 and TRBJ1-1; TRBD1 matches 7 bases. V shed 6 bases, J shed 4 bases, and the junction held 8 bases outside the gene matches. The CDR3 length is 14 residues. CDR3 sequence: CASSVQGSGTEAFF. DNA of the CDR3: TGTGCCAGCAGCGTACAGGGGAGCGGCACTGAAGCTTTCTTT.

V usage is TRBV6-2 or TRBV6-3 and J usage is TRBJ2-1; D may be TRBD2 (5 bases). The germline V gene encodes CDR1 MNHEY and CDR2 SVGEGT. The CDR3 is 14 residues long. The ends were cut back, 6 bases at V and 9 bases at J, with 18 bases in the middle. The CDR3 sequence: CASRTGPPRGEQFF. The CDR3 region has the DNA TGTGCCAGCAGAACCGGACCGCCCCGGGGTGAGCAGTTCTTC.

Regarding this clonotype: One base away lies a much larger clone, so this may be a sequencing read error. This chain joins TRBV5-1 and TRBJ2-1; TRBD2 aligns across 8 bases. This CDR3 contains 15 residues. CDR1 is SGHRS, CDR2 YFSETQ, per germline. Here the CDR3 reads CASSLDGRAYNGQFF. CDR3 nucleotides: TGCGCCAGCAGCTTGGACGGGAGGGCCTACAATGGGCAGTTCTTC.